This TCR beta chain derives from a study of response to subunit inactivated influenza vaccine. The V gene's germline CDR1 is SGHRS and CDR2 YFSETQ. The CDR3 is 12 amino acids. This clonotype was seen many times. At one boundary the junction diverges from the germline segment, which might be a read error. One entry per CDR3 protein, called by TCRdb with MiXCR from the RT-PCR reads. The sample lists more than 600,000 distinct CDR3 sequences, under 20% occurring once. The TCR comes from a man aged 45-65 years who received an inactivated influenza vaccine. The chain employs TRBV5-1 and TRBJ2-3, with D unresolved. Sequencing was performed on PBMCs from blood, taken 4 to 6 days after vaccination. This CDR3 is CASSLSTDTQYF. DNA for the CDR3: TGTGCCAGCAGCCTCAGCACAGATACGCAGTATTTT.